This T cell receptor (beta chain) appears in the sequencing data of a study of blood T cell repertoires in COVID-19. Whole-study context: T cells, B-cell-depleted T cells, or PBMCs supplied cDNA or gDNA.

Germline V gene sequence: CDR1 KGHSH, CDR2 LQKENI. Trimming shortened V by 6 bases and J by 5 bases, and 10 bases separated the two germline ends. The CDR3 has 13 residues. This table comes from immunoSEQ multiplex PCR, and its TCRdb copy is limited to in-frame clones, with some not included. The profile covers over 200,000 clones, with about 86% appearing a single time and approximately 1.5% taken by the ten largest. This TCR was sampled from a young man with active or convalescent COVID-19. This chain uses TRBV18 with TRBJ1-4; D is unresolved. The sequencing sample was made of peripheral blood. Here the CDR3 DNA reads TGTGCCAGCTCGGAGCGGGGAAATGAAAAACTGTTTTTT. Encoded protein: CASSERGNEKLFF.